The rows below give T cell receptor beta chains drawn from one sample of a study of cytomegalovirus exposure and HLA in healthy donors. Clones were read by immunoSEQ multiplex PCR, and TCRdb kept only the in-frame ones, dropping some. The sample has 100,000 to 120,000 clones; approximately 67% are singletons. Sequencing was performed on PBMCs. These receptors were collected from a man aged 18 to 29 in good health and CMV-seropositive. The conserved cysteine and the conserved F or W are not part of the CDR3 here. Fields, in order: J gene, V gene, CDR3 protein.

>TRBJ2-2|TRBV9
ASSVGQNTGELF
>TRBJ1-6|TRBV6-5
ASSGVGGGNSPLH
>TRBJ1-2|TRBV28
ASSPPGGGRDYGYT
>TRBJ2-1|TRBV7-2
ASRGSGGTYNEQF
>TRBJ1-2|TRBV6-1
ASTRNRQAGYT
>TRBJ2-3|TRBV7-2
ASSFGRGDQSTDTQY
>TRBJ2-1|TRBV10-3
AIRTGQGTSYNEQF
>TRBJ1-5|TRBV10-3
AIGGTADTFDNQPQH
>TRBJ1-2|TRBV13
ASSLTQGGYGYT
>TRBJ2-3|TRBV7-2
ASLQGRGTSGVTDTQY
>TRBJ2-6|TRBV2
AAGDLGSGANVLT